This entry lists 3 T cell receptor beta chains sequenced from one sample in a study of HIV-infected patients and healthy controls. Roughly three months, about 14 weeks, into antiretroviral therapy, follow-up blood was collected. Whole blood was used without fractionation, so all unsorted peripheral T cells were included. Alpha and beta constant-region primers primed reverse transcription of about 0.5 ug RNA. Each of the alpha and beta chains got its own library through chain-specific third strand synthesis with indices. TCRdb re-analysed the 5' RACE reads in MiXCR, keeping a single row per CDR3 protein. This sample has about 8,000 distinct CDR3 sequences, with approximately 6.8% found just once. This material consisted of blood, taken during antiretroviral therapy. These receptors were taken from an adult with HIV infection.

Judged by abundance, this clonotype is medium-sized (0.01 to 0.1%). This beta chain is a stray sequence in a library constructed for alpha chains; its clone size is not meaningful. V gene TRBV7-8 combines with J gene TRBJ2-6; 7 bases are a match to TRBD1. Per germline, CDR1 SGHVS and CDR2 FQNEAQ. Trimming cost V 1 base and J 2 bases; bases outside gene matches: 2. The length of the CDR3 is 16 residues. The CDR3 nucleotides read TGTGCCAGCAGCTTAGAAGGGGGCGCTGGGGCCAACGTCCTGACTTTC. Encoded protein: CASSLEGGAGANVLTF. The complete variable domain, with remaining parts taken from reference TRBV7-8 and TRBJ2-6, reads GAGVSQSPRYKVAKRGQDVALRCDPISGHVSLFWYQQALGQGPEFLTYFQNEAQLDKSGLPSDRFFAERPEGSVSTLKIQRTQQEDSAVYLCASSLEGGAGANVLTFGAGSRLTVL.

This clonotype was seen many times. This beta chain was picked up by a library intended for alpha chains and is off target, so its count carries little meaning. In DNA, the CDR3 is TGTGCCATCAGTGAGTCAGGGGGCCAAGAGACCCAGTACTTC. The encoded protein is CAISESGGQETQYF. The chain recombines TRBV10-3 with TRBJ2-5, with a possible D match to TRBD1 (6 bases). Trimming pared 0 bases from V and 1 base from J, leaving 6 bases between. Germline CDR1 reads ENHRY; CDR2 reads SYGVKD. The CDR3 is 14 residues long.

This clonotype was seen many times. This beta chain is an off-target read within a library intended for alpha chains, so its frequency means little. The chain has TRBV18 and TRBJ2-3; D gene unclear. This CDR3 region has 16 residues. Trimming left V 0 bases short and J 10 bases short, with 20 bases between. Germline V gene lookup returns CDR1 KGHSH and CDR2 LQKENI. The CDR3 sequence is CASSPPRAASGSPQYF. The CDR3 DNA sequence: TGTGCCAGCTCACCACCCCGCGCGGCATCAGGCTCCCCGCAGTATTTT. The whole variable domain, filled in from reference TRBV18 and TRBJ2-3, reads NAGVMQNPRHLVRRRGQEARLRCSPMKGHSHVYWYRQLPEEGLKFMVYLQKENIIDESGMPKERFSAEFPKEGPSILRIQQVVRGDSAAYFCASSPPRAASGSPQYFGPGTRLTVL.